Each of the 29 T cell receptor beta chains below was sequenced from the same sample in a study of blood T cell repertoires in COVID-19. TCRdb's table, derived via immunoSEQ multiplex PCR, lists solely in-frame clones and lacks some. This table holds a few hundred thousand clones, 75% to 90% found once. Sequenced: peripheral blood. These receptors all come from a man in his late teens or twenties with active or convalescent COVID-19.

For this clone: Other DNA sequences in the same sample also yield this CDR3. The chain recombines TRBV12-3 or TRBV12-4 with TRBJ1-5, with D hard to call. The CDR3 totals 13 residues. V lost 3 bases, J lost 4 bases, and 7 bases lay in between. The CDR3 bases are TGTGCCAGCAGTTTGTCAGGAAATCAGCCCCAGCATTTT. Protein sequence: CASSLSGNQPQHF.

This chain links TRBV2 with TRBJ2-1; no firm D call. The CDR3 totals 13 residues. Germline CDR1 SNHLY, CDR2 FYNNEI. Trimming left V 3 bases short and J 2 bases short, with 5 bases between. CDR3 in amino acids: CASSEIAYNEQFF. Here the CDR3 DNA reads TGTGCCAGCAGTGAGATAGCCTACAATGAGCAGTTCTTC.

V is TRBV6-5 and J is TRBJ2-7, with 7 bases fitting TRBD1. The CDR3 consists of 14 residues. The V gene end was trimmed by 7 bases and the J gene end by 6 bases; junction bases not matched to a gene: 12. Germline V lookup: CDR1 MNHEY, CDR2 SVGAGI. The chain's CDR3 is CASTMGQNQAEQYF. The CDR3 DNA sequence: TGTGCCAGCACCATGGGACAGAACCAGGCCGAGCAGTACTTC.

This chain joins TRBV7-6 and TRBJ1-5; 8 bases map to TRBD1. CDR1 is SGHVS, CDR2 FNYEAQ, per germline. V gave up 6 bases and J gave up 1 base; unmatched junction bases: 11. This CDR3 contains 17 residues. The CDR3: CASRKAPRDRSNQPQHF. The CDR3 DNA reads TGTGCCAGCAGGAAAGCCCCAAGGGACAGGAGCAATCAGCCCCAGCATTTT. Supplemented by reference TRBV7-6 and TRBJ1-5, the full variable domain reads GAGVSQSPRYKVTKRGQDVALRCDPISGHVSLYWYRQALGQGPEFLTYFNYEAQQDKSGLPNDRFSAERPEGSISTLTIQRTEQRDSAMYRCASRKAPRDRSNQPQHFGDGTRLSIL.

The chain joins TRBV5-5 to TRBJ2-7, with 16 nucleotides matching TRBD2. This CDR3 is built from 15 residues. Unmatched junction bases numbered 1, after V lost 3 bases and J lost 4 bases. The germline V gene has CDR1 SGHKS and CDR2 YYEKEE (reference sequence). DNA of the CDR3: TGTGCCAGCAGCTCGGGACTAGCGGGAGGGTACGAGCAGTACTTC. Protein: CASSSGLAGGYEQYF.

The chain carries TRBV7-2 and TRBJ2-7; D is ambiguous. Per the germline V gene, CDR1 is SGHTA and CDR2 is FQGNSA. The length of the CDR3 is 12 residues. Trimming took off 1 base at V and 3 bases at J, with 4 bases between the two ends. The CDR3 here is CASSLVVYEQYF. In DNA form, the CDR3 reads TGTGCCAGCAGCTTAGTAGTCTACGAGCAGTACTTC. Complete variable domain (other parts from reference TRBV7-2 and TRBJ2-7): GAGVSQSPSNKVTEKGKDVELRCDPISGHTALYWYRQSLGQGLEFLIYFQGNSAPDKSGLPSDRFSAERTGGSVSTLTIQRTQQEDSAVYLCASSLVVYEQYFGPGTRLTVT.

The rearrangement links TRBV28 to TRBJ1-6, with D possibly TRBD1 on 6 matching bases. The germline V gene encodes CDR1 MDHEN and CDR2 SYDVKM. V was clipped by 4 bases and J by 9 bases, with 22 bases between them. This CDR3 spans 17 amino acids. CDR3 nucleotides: TGTGCCAGCAGTTCTTTCCGAGTCGACAGGCCACCTTCACCCCTCCACTTT. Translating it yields CASSSFRVDRPPSPLHF.

This chain's CDR3 is CASSQGHSYGYTF. The DNA of the CDR3 is TGTGCCAGCAGCCAAGGACACAGCTATGGCTACACCTTC. V is TRBV5-6 and J is TRBJ1-2, with D perhaps TRBD1 (5 bases). CDR3 length equals 13 residues. Germline CDR1 is SGHDT and CDR2 is YYEEEE. Trimming took off 4 bases at V and 4 bases at J, with 11 bases between the two ends.

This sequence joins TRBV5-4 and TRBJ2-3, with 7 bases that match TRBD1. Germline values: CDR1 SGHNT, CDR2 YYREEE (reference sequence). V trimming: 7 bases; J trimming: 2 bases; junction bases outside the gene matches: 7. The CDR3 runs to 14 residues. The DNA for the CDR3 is TGTGCCAGCGACCGGGACAGCATCACAGATACGCAGTATTTT. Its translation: CASDRDSITDTQYF.

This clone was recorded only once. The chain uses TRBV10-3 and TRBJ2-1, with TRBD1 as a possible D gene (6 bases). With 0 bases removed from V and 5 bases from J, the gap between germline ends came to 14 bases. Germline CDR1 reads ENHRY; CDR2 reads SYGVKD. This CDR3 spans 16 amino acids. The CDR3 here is CAISESNRDKDNEQFF. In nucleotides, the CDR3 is TGTGCCATCAGTGAGTCGAACCGGGACAAAGACAATGAGCAGTTCTTC.

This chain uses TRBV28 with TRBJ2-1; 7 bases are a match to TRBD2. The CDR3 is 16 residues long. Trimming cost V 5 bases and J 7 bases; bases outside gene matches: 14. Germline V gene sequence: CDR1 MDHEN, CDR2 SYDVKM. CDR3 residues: CASSQLGRERPNEQFF. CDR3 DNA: TGTGCCAGCAGTCAACTGGGGCGGGAGAGACCTAATGAGCAGTTCTTC.

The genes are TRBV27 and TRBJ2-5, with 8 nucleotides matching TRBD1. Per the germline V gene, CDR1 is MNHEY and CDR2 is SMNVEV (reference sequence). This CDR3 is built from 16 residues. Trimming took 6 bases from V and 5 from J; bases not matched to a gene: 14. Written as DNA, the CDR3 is TGTGCCAGCAGGATGAGGATTTCAGGGGGCGGTGAGACCCAGTACTTC. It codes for CASRMRISGGGETQYF.

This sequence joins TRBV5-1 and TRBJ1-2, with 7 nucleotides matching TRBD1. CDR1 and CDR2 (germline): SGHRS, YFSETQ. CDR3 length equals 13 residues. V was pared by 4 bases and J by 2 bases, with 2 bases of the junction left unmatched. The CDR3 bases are TGCGCCAGCAGCGCGGGACAGAACTATGGCTACACCTTC. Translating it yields CASSAGQNYGYTF.

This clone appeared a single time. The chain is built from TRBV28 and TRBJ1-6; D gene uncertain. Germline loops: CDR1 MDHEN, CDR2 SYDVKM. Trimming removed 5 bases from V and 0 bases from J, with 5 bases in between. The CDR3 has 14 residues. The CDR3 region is CASSTSSYNSPLHF. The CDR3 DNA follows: TGTGCCAGCAGTACAAGCTCCTATAATTCACCCCTCCACTTT.

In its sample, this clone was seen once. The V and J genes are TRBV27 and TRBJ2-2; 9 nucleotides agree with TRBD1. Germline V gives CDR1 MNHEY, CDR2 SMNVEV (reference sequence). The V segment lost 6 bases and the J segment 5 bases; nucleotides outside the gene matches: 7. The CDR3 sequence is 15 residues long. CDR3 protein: CASRETGTGTGELFF. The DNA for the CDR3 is TGTGCCAGCAGAGAAACCGGGACAGGGACCGGGGAGCTGTTTTTT.

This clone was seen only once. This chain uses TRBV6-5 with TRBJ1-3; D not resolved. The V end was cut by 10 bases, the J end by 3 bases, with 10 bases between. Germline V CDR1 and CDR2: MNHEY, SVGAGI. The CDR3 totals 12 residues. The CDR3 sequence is CATRTVGNTIYF. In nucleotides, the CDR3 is TGTGCCACCAGGACTGTTGGAAACACCATATATTTT.

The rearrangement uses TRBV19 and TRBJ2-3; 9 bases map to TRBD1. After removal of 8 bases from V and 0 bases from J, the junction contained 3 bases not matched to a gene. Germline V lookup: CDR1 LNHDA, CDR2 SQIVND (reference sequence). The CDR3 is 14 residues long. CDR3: CASRDRASTDTQYF. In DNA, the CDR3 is TGTGCCAGTCGGGACAGGGCCAGCACAGATACGCAGTATTTT.

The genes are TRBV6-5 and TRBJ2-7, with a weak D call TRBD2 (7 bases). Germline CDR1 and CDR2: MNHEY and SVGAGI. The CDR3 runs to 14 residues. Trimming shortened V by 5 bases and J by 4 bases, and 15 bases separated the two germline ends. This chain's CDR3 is CASSHPRGAYEQYF. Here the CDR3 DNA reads TGTGCCAGCAGTCACCCCCGGGGGGCGTACGAGCAGTACTTC.

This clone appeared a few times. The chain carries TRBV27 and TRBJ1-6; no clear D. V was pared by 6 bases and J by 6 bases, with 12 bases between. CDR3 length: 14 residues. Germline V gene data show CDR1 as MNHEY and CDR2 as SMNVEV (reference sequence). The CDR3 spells CASSGAGSNSPLHF. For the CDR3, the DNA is TGTGCCAGCAGCGGCGCCGGGTCTAATTCACCCCTCCACTTT.

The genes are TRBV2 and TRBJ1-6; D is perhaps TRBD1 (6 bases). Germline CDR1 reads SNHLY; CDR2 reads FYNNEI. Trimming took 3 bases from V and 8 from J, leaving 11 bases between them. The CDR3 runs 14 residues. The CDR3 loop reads CASSDQGRDSPLHF. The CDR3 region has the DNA TGTGCCAGCAGTGATCAGGGGCGGGATTCACCCCTCCACTTT. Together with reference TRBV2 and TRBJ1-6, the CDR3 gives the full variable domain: EPEVTQTPSHQVTQMGQEVILRCVPISNHLYFYWYRQILGQKVEFLVSFYNNEISEKSEIFDDQFSVERPDGSNFTLKIRSTKLEDSAMYFCASSDQGRDSPLHFGNGTRLTVT.

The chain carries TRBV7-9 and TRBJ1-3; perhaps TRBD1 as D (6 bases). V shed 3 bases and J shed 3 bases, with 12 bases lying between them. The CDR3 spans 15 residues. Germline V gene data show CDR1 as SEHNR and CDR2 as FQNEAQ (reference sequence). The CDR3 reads CASSLTGDVGNTIYF. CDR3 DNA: TGTGCCAGCAGCTTGACAGGAGACGTTGGAAACACCATATATTTT.

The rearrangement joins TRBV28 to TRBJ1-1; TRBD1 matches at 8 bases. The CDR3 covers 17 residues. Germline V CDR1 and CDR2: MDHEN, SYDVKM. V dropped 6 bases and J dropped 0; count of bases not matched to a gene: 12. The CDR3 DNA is TGTGCCAGCAGGGACTGGACAGGGCTCGGGATGAACACTGAAGCTTTCTTT. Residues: CASRDWTGLGMNTEAFF. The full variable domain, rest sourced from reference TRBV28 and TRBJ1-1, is DVKVTQSSRYLVKRTGEKVFLECVQDMDHENMFWYRQDPGLGLRLIYFSYDVKMKEKGDIPEGYSVSREKKERFSLILESASTNQTSMYLCASRDWTGLGMNTEAFFGQGTRLTVV.

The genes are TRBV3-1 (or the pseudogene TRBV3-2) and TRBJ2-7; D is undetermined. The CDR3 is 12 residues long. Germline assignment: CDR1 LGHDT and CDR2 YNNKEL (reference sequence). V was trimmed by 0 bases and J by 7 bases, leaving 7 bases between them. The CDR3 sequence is CASSQDGEEQYF. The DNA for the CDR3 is TGTGCCAGCAGCCAAGACGGTGAGGAGCAGTACTTC.

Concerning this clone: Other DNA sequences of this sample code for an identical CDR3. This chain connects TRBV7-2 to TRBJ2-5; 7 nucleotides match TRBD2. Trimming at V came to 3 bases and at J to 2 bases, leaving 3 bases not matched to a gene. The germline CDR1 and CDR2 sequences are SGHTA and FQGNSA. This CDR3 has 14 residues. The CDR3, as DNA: TGTGCCAGCAGCTTCCAGCGGGGACAAGAGACCCAGTACTTC. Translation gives CASSFQRGQETQYF.

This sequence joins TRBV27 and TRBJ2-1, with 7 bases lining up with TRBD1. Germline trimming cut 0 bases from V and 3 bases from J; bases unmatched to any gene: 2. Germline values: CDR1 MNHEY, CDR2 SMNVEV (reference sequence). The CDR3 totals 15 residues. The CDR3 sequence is CASSLSRDSYNEQFF. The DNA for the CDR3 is TGTGCCAGCAGTTTATCTAGGGACAGCTACAATGAGCAGTTCTTC.

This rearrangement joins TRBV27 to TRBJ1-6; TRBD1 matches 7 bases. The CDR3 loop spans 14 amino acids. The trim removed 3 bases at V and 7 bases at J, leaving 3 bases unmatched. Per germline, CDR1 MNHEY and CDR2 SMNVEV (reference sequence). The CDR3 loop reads CASSLRGGNSPLHF. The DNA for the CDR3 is TGTGCCAGCAGTTTGCGAGGGGGCAATTCACCCCTCCACTTT.

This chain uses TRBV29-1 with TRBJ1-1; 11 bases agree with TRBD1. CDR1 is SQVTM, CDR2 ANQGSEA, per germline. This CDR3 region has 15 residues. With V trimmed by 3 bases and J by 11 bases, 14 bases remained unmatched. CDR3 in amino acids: CSVEWTGGTSSAAFF. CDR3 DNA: TGCAGCGTTGAGTGGACAGGGGGCACATCATCTGCGGCTTTCTTT.

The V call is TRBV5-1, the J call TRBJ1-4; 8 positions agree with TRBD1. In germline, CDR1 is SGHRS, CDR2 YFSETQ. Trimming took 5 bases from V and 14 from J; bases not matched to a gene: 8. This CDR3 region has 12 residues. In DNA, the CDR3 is TGCGCCAGCAGTCCGGACAGGGTCGAGCTGTTTTTT. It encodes CASSPDRVELFF. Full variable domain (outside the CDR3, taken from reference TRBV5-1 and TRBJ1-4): KAGVTQTPRYLIKTRGQQVTLSCSPISGHRSVSWYQQTPGQGLQFLFEYFSETQRNKGNFPGRFSGRQFSNSRSEMNVSTLELGDSALYLCASSPDRVELFFGSGTQLSVL.

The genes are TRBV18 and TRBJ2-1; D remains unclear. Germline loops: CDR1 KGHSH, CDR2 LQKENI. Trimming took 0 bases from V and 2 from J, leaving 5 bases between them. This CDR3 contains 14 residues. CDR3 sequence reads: CASSPPSTYNEQFF. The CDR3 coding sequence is TGTGCCAGCTCACCACCGTCAACCTACAATGAGCAGTTCTTC. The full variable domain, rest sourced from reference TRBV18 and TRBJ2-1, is NAGVMQNPRHLVRRRGQEARLRCSPMKGHSHVYWYRQLPEEGLKFMVYLQKENIIDESGMPKERFSAEFPKEGPSILRIQQVVRGDSAAYFCASSPPSTYNEQFFGPGTRLTVL.